Here is one TCR beta chain with its context. The protocol was immunoSEQ multiplex PCR, while the TCRdb copy is restricted to in-frame clones and leaves out a portion. Counted here are about 73,000 clones, more than 70% occurring once; the ten biggest clones make up around 0.8%. This specimen comes from a study of OX40 agonist ivuxolimab in advanced cancers. Study information: Therapy given before enrollment (anti-PD-1, anti-PD-L1 or anti-CTLA-4) was allowed, and 40% to 45% had some.

Trimming cost V 4 bases and J 7 bases, with 16 bases left between them. In germline, CDR1 is SGHAT, CDR2 FQNNGV. This CDR3 is built from 14 residues. This TCR came from an adult with an advanced solid tumor such as melanoma, head and neck, liver or kidney cancer. The sequencing here drew on CD4+ or CD8+ T cells sorted from blood, taken in a trial of the OX40 agonist ivuxolimab. The chain has TRBV11-2 and TRBJ1-1; D remains unclear. This chain's CDR3 is CASSSNPVGGEAFF. As DNA, the CDR3 is TGTGCCAGCAGCTCCAACCCAGTTGGCGGTGAAGCTTTCTTT.